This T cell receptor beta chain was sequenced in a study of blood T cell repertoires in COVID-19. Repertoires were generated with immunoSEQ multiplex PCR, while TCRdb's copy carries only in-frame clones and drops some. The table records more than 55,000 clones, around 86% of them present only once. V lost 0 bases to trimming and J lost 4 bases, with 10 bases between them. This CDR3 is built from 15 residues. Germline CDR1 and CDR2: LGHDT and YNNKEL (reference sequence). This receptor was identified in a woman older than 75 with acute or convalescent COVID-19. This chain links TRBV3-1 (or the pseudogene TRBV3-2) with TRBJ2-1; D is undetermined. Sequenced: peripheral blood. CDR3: CASSQDLSGYNEQFF. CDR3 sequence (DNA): TGTGCCAGCAGCCAAGATCTGTCAGGATACAATGAGCAGTTCTTC.